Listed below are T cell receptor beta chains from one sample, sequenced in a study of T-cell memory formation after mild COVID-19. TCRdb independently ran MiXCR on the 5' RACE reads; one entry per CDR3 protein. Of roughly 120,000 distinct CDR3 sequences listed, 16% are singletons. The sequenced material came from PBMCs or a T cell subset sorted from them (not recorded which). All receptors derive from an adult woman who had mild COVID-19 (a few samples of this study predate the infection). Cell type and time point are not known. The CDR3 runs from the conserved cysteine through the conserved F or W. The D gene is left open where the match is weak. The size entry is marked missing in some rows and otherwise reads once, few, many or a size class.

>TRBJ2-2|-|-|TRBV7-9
CASSHPGVAGELCF
TGTGCCAGCAGCCACCCAGGGGTGGCCGGGGAGCTGTGTTTT
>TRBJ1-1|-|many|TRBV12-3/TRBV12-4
CASSFWVDTEAFF
TGTGCCAGCAGTTTTTGGGTAGACACTGAAGCTTTCTTT
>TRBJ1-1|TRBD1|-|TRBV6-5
CASQFSSGQGTTEAFF
TGTGCCAGCCAATTCTCCTCTGGACAGGGAACGACTGAAGCTTTCTTT
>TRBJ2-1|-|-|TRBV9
CASSKGVSYPNEQFF
TGTGCCAGCAGTAAGGGGGTCAGTTATCCCAATGAGCAGTTCTTC
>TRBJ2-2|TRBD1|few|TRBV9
CASSGGQGPTGELFF
TGTGCCAGCAGCGGTGGACAGGGGCCCACCGGGGAGCTGTTTTTT
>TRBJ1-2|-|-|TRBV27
CASSGTRESDGYTF
TGTGCCAGCAGTGGAACCAGGGAATCTGATGGCTACACCTTC
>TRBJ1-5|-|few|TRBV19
CASKVQGQPQHF
TGTGCCAGCAAGGTCCAGGGGCAGCCCCAGCATTTT
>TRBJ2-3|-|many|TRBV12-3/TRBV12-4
CASSLVAWGETDTQYF
TGTGCCAGCAGTTTAGTGGCATGGGGGGAAACAGATACGCAGTATTTT
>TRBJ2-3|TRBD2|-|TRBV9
CASSAASGGFTDTQYF
TGTGCCAGCAGCGCAGCTAGCGGGGGGTTCACAGATACGCAGTATTTT
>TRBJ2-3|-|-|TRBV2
CASSDPRDTQYF
TGTGCCAGCAGTGACCCCAGGGATACGCAGTATTTT
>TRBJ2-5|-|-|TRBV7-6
CASSPFLNQYF
TGTGCCAGCAGCCCATTCTTAAACCAGTACTTC
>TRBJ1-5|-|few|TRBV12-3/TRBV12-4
CASSRDYQPQHF
TGTGCCAGCTCTAGGGACTATCAGCCCCAGCATTTT
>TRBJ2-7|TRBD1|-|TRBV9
CASSVEDRGHEQYF
TGTGCCAGCAGCGTAGAGGACAGGGGACACGAGCAGTACTTC
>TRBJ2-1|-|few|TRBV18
CASSPETAYNEQFF
TGTGCCAGCTCACCCGAAACAGCCTACAATGAGCAGTTCTTC
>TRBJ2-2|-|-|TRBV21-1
CASSSTNTGELFF
TGTGCCAGCAGCAGCACGAACACCGGGGAGCTGTTTTTT
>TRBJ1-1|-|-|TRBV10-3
CAISESGGRNTEAFF
TGTGCCATCAGTGAGTCAGGAGGGCGGAACACTGAAGCTTTCTTT
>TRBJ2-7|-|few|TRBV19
CASTPRTGPYEQYF
TGTGCCAGTACCCCGAGGACGGGACCCTACGAGCAGTACTTC
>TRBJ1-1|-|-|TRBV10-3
CAISGVWGSEAFF
TGTGCCATCAGTGGGGTTTGGGGGTCTGAAGCTTTCTTT
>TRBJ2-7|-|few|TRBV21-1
CASSKGDRGHDEQYF
TGTGCCAGCAGCAAAGGGGACAGGGGGCACGACGAGCAGTACTTC
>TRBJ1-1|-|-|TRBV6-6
CASSYGPGGRANTEAFF
TGTGCCAGCAGTTATGGTCCCGGCGGCAGGGCGAACACTGAAGCTTTCTTT
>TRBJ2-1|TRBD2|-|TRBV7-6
CASSPTSGLDNEQFF
TGTGCCAGCAGCCCTACTAGCGGTCTCGACAATGAGCAGTTCTTC
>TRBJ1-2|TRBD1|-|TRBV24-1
CATSGFETGYGYTF
TGTGCCACCAGCGGATTTGAGACAGGGTATGGCTACACCTTC
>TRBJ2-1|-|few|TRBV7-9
CASSLDYGMGNEQFF
TGTGCCAGCAGCTTAGACTACGGGATGGGGAATGAGCAGTTCTTC
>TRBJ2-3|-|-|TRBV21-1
CASSKASGNTDTQYF
TGTGCCAGCAGCAAGGCTAGCGGGAACACAGATACGCAGTATTTT
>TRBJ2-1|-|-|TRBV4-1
CASSQGGHLEEQFF
TGCGCCAGCAGCCAAGGGGGACACCTTGAAGAGCAGTTCTTC
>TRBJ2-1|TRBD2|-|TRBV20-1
CSAIPPGLAFNEQFF
TGCAGTGCTATCCCGCCCGGACTAGCGTTTAATGAGCAGTTCTTC
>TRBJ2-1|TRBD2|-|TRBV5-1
CASSRGKTSGGFDEQFF
TGCGCCAGCAGCCGCGGTAAGACTAGCGGGGGGTTCGATGAGCAGTTCTTC
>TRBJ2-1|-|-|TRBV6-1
CASRGLNEQFF
TGTGCCAGCAGGGGTCTCAATGAGCAGTTCTTC
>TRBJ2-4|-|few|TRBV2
CASSEASGDIQYF
TGTGCCAGCAGTGAAGCCTCGGGAGACATTCAGTACTTC
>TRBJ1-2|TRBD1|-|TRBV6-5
CASSSWTGLSGGYTF
TGTGCCAGCAGTTCTTGGACAGGGCTGAGTGGTGGCTACACCTTC
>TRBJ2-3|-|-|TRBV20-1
CSARRAGGTDTQYF
TGCAGTGCTCGCCGGGCAGGGGGCACAGATACGCAGTATTTT
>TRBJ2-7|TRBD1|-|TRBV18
CASSSSDRDDEQYF
TGTGCCAGCTCTTCCTCCGACAGGGACGACGAGCAGTACTTC
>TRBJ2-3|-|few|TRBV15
CATSRDSRSTQYF
TGTGCCACCAGCAGAGATTCTCGGAGTACGCAGTATTTT
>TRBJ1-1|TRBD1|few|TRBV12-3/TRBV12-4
CASRRQGYTEAFF
TGTGCCAGCAGGCGACAGGGGTACACTGAAGCTTTCTTT
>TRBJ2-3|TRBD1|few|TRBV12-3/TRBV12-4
CASRRGQGRGDTQYF
TGTGCCAGCAGACGAGGACAGGGGCGAGGAGATACGCAGTATTTT